This TCR beta chain was sequenced in a study of OX40 agonist ivuxolimab in advanced cancers. Generated by immunoSEQ multiplex PCR, the TCRdb table keeps only in-frame clones and is missing some. Of almost 15,000 clones listed, about 80% are singletons. Germline V gene sequence: CDR1 SEHNR, CDR2 FQNEAQ (reference sequence). This CDR3 region has 15 residues. V lost 0 bases and J 3 bases, leaving 11 bases between the germline ends. The receptor was derived from an adult with an advanced solid tumor such as melanoma, head and neck, liver or kidney cancer. Here the sequenced sample was CD4+ or CD8+ T cells sorted from blood, taken in a trial of the OX40 agonist ivuxolimab. The rearrangement uses TRBV7-9 and TRBJ1-1, with D maybe TRBD1 (5 bases). Here the CDR3 DNA reads TGTGCCAGCAGCTTAGCTCGCCAGGGTGACACTGAAGCTTTCTTT. Its translation is CASSLARQGDTEAFF. The entire variable domain, with the rest obtained from reference TRBV7-9 and TRBJ1-1, is as follows: DTGVSQNPRHKITKRGQNVTFRCDPISEHNRLYWYRQTLGQGPEFLTYFQNEAQLEKSRLLSDRFSAERPKGSFSTLEIQRTEQGDSAMYLCASSLARQGDTEAFFGQGTRLTVV.